A selection of T cell receptor beta chains follows, all from one sample in a study of CD8+ T cells in alopecia areata. Using immunoSEQ multiplex PCR, the repertoire was profiled, and TCRdb retains in-frame clones only, with some absent. The sample yields some 95,000 clones, roughly 42% seen once. Sequences were obtained from CD4+ T cells sorted from blood. The receptors stem from a human donor with alopecia areata. CDR3s include the opening cysteine and the closing phenylalanine or tryptophan. The D gene is left open where the match is weak. Where a row states a size, it is once, few, many or the class of an expanded clone; other rows omit it.

TRBV30,few,TRBJ2-1,NA,CAWTYGLLSYNEQFF,TGTGCCTGGACCTACGGACTCCTCTCCTACAATGAGCAGTTCTTC
TRBV29-1,few,TRBJ1-4,TRBD1,CSVPDRGNEKLFF,TGCAGCGTTCCCGACAGGGGGAATGAAAAACTGTTTTTT
TRBV2,few,TRBJ1-6,NA,CASRGLESGNSPLHF,TGTGCCAGCAGGGGTCTCGAGTCAGGGAATTCACCCCTCCACTTT
TRBV7-9,few,TRBJ2-7,TRBD2,CASSPTGGYEQYF,TGTGCCAGCAGCCCTACGGGGGGCTACGAGCAGTACTTC
TRBV7-2,few,TRBJ2-5,NA,CASSLGDETQYF,TGTGCCAGCAGCTTAGGGGACGAGACCCAGTACTTC
TRBV5-1,NA,TRBJ1-2,TRBD1,CASSWTGPRDTLNYGYTF,TGCGCCAGCAGCTGGACAGGACCCCGGGACACCCTTAACTATGGCTACACCTTC
TRBV29-1,few,TRBJ2-3,NA,CSVALIGADTQYF,TGCAGCGTTGCTTTAATAGGCGCAGATACGCAGTATTTT
TRBV28,NA,TRBJ1-1,NA,CASSSGNTEAFF,TGTGCCAGCAGTTCGGGGAACACTGAAGCTTTCTTT
TRBV20-1,NA,TRBJ2-3,NA,CSAIFSHTQYF,TGCAGTGCCATCTTTTCGCATACGCAGTATTTT
TRBV5-1,NA,TRBJ1-2,NA,CASSSDGELGGYTF,TGCGCCAGCAGCTCTGACGGGGAATTGGGTGGCTACACCTTC
TRBV29-1,few,TRBJ2-6,NA,CSARDGPSGANVLTF,TGCAGCGCCCGGGACGGGCCCTCTGGGGCCAACGTCCTGACTTTC
TRBV19,few,TRBJ1-2,NA,CASRETGYYGYTF,TGTGCCAGTAGGGAGACAGGTTACTATGGCTACACCTTC
TRBV28,few,TRBJ1-2,TRBD1,CASSLLGTGTRGYTF,TGTGCCAGCAGTTTACTGGGGACAGGGACTCGGGGCTACACCTTC
TRBV6-6,once,TRBJ1-2,NA,CASTYDPQGDGYTF,TGTGCCAGCACTTACGACCCGCAAGGGGATGGCTACACCTTC
TRBV28,NA,TRBJ2-3,NA,CASTMRVAWSSTDTQYF,TGTGCCAGCACCATGAGGGTAGCGTGGAGTAGCACAGATACGCAGTATTTT
TRBV6-6,NA,TRBJ2-5,NA,CASSYVRPSGQETQYF,TGTGCCAGCAGTTACGTGCGCCCGTCAGGCCAAGAGACCCAGTACTTC
TRBV27,once,TRBJ1-6,NA,CASSRDPSRSPLHF,TGTGCCAGCAGTAGGGACCCCTCACGTTCACCCCTCCACTTT
TRBV29-1,few,TRBJ2-6,NA,CSVDWTPSSGANVLTF,TGCAGCGTTGATTGGACACCTAGCTCTGGGGCCAACGTCCTGACTTTC
TRBV6-5,few,TRBJ1-1,NA,CASTVGQNTEAFF,TGTGCCAGCACCGTGGGACAGAACACTGAAGCTTTCTTT
TRBV4-3,NA,TRBJ2-1,NA,CASSPVRGSYNEQFF,TGCGCCAGCAGCCCTGTGCGGGGTTCCTACAATGAGCAGTTCTTC
TRBV29-1,NA,TRBJ2-1,NA,CSVEKRDTYNEQFF,TGCAGCGTTGAAAAGCGGGACACCTACAATGAGCAGTTCTTC
TRBV28,NA,TRBJ2-1,TRBD2,CASRGTSGRNEQFF,TGTGCCAGCAGGGGGACTAGCGGGAGAAACGAGCAGTTCTTC
TRBV29-1,NA,TRBJ2-6,NA,CSVSGANVLTF,TGCAGCGTCTCTGGGGCCAACGTCCTGACTTTC
TRBV30,NA,TRBJ1-2,TRBD1,CAWSVQTGSGYTF,TGTGCCTGGAGTGTACAGACAGGGAGTGGCTACACCTTC
TRBV15,NA,TRBJ2-4,NA,CATSAEMGTVGSNIQYF,TGTGCCACCAGCGCGGAGATGGGAACAGTTGGGAGTAACATTCAGTACTTC
TRBV2,NA,TRBJ1-6,TRBD1,CASSKDRGISPLHF,TGTGCCAGCAGTAAAGACAGGGGGATATCACCCCTCCACTTT
TRBV29-1,few,TRBJ2-5,TRBD2,CSVVYSGGQETQYF,TGCAGCGTTGTTTATAGCGGGGGACAAGAGACCCAGTACTTC
TRBV6-5,few,TRBJ2-5,NA,CASSPGQFQETQYF,TGTGCCAGCAGTCCCGGACAGTTCCAAGAGACCCAGTACTTC
TRBV29-1,few,TRBJ2-3,NA,CSVTQLAASTDTQYF,TGCAGCGTTACTCAACTAGCAGCTAGCACAGATACGCAGTATTTT
TRBV29-1,NA,TRBJ2-3,TRBD2,CSVGDRLAGAKDTQYF,TGCAGCGTCGGGGACCGACTAGCGGGGGCTAAAGATACGCAGTATTTT
TRBV2,NA,TRBJ2-6,NA,CASSELARRGNVLTF,TGTGCCAGCAGTGAATTGGCCCGCCGGGGCAACGTCCTGACTTTC
TRBV15,few,TRBJ1-2,NA,CATSNRDGYTF,TGTGCCACCAGCAATAGGGATGGCTACACCTTC
TRBV29-1,once,TRBJ2-7,NA,CSVELTRRSSYEQYF,TGCAGCGTTGAACTTACAAGAAGGAGCTCCTACGAGCAGTACTTC
TRBV7-8,NA,TRBJ2-5,TRBD1,CASSLTGLGETQYF,TGTGCCAGCAGCCTGACAGGGCTGGGGGAGACCCAGTACTTC
TRBV29-1,few,TRBJ1-2,NA,CSVVVVGVGGYTF,TGCAGCGTTGTGGTAGTTGGTGTTGGAGGCTACACCTTC
TRBV13,few,TRBJ1-2,NA,CASSFLTPGQANYGYTF,TGTGCCAGCAGCTTCCTCACTCCGGGACAAGCTAACTATGGCTACACCTTC
TRBV10-2,few,TRBJ2-7,TRBD2,CASSSSGRGHEQYF,TGCGCCAGCAGTTCTAGCGGACGAGGGCACGAGCAGTACTTC
TRBV30,NA,TRBJ1-2,NA,CAWTLKPWDYGYTF,TGTGCCTGGACCCTCAAACCCTGGGACTATGGCTACACCTTC
TRBV29-1,few,TRBJ1-1,NA,CSGKELGNTEAFF,TGCAGCGGGAAAGAATTAGGTAACACTGAAGCTTTCTTT
TRBV29-1,few,TRBJ2-7,NA,CSVGRGGTSMEQYF,TGCAGCGTTGGGCGTGGCGGGACCTCAATGGAGCAGTACTTC
TRBV28,NA,TRBJ1-5,NA,CASSPDSYSNQPQHF,TGTGCCAGCAGTCCGGACAGTTATAGCAATCAGCCCCAGCATTTT
TRBV7-2,few,TRBJ2-6,NA,CASSKYRGGGANVLTF,TGTGCCAGCAGCAAGTACAGGGGAGGTGGGGCCAACGTCCTGACTTTC
TRBV6-5,once,TRBJ2-1,TRBD1,CASRGQSLYNEQFF,TGTGCCAGCAGGGGACAGTCCCTTTACAATGAGCAGTTCTTC
TRBV5-1,NA,TRBJ2-5,NA,CASSLDGSEETQYF,TGCGCCAGCAGCTTGGACGGCAGCGAAGAGACCCAGTACTTC
TRBV2,NA,TRBJ2-6,NA,CASSEDSGAGANVLTF,TGTGCCAGCAGTGAAGACAGTGGTGCTGGGGCCAACGTCCTGACTTTC
TRBV28,few,TRBJ2-2,NA,CASGGTGELFF,TGTGCCAGCGGGGGCACCGGGGAGCTGTTTTTT
TRBV30,NA,TRBJ2-1,TRBD2,CAWNAHSGGRNEQFF,TGTGCCTGGAACGCCCATAGCGGGGGTAGGAATGAGCAGTTCTTC
TRBV5-4,NA,TRBJ1-4,NA,CASSRPGQLKKLFF,TGTGCCAGCAGCCGACCGGGACAATTGAAGAAACTGTTTTTT